The T cell receptor (beta chain) under discussion was sequenced for a study of blood T cell repertoires in COVID-19. Overall study: Samples representing acute and convalescent COVID-19 were sourced from the United States, Italy and Spain.

The repertoire was sequenced with immunoSEQ multiplex PCR; TCRdb's copy has only in-frame clones and lacks some. Among about 150,000 clones listed, 80% to 90% were seen once. Sequencing was carried out using peripheral blood. The receptor was isolated from a woman in her 40s with acute or convalescent COVID-19.

CDR3 DNA: TGTGCCAGCAGCGCTCGGACTAGCGGGGGAAGCACAGATACGCAGTATTTT. Amino acids: CASSARTSGGSTDTQYF. The chain couples TRBV9 to TRBJ2-3; 13 bases are a match to TRBD2. Germline V CDR1 and CDR2: SGDLS, YYNGEE. The CDR3 is 17 amino acids. After removal of 3 bases from V and 0 bases from J, the junction contained 4 bases not matched to a gene.